This TCR beta chain was captured by sequencing in a study of blood T cell repertoires in COVID-19. Turning to the study itself: T cells, B-cell-depleted T cells, or PBMCs supplied cDNA or gDNA.

Resolution of symptoms, clearance, or two negative PCRs was present in recovered Cohort 3 donors. Germline loops: CDR1 LNHDA, CDR2 SQIVND (reference sequence). The V and J ends lost 5 bases and 12 bases, in that order; junction bases with no gene match: 4. The CDR3 totals 11 residues. Some clones are missing from TCRdb's copy, which holds only in-frame ones; the method was immunoSEQ multiplex PCR. The sample has about 160,000 clones; roughly four fifths are singletons. The rearrangement joins TRBV19 to TRBJ2-1; 7 nucleotides agree with TRBD1. The sequenced sample was PBMCs or T cells enriched from blood (not recorded which). This TCR was recovered from a man aged 45-65 years who had recovered from COVID-19. The CDR3 coding sequence is TGTGCCAGTAGTGAGGGACAGAGGCAGTTCTTC. The encoded protein is CASSEGQRQFF.